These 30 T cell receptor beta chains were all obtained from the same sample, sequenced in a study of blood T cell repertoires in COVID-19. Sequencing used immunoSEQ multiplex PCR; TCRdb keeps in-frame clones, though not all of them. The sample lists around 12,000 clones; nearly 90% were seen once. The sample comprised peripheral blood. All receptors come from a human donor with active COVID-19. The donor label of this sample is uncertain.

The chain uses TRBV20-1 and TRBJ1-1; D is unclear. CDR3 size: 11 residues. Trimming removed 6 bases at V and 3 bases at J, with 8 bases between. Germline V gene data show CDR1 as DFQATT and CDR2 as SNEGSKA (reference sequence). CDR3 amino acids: CSAGRDTEAFF. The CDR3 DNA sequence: TGCAGTGCAGGCCGGGACACTGAAGCTTTCTTT.

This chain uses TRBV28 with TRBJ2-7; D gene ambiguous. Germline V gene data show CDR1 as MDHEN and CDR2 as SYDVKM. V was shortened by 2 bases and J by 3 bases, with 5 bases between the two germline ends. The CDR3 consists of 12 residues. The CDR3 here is CASSLPGYEQYF. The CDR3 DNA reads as TGTGCCAGCAGTTTACCAGGCTACGAGCAGTACTTC.

CDR3 sequence reads: CASSPGRREGYTF. CDR3 DNA sequence: TGTGCCAGCAGCCCTGGACGGCGGGAGGGCTACACCTTC. The chain links TRBV7-9 to TRBJ1-2; no reliable D call. Trimming stripped 5 bases from V and 8 bases from J, with 15 bases between. The CDR3 runs 13 residues. The germline CDR1 and CDR2 sequences are SEHNR and FQNEAQ (reference sequence).

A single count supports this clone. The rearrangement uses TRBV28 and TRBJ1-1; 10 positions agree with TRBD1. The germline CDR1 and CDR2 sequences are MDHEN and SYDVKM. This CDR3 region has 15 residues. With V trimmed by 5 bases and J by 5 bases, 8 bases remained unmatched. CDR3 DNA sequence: TGTGCCAGCAGTAACATCGGGACAGGGGTAACTGAAGCTTTCTTT. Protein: CASSNIGTGVTEAFF.

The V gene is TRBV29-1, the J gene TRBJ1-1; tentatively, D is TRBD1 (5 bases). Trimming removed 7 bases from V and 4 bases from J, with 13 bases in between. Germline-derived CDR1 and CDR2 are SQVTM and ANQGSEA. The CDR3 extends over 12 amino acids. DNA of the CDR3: TGCAGCGGCGTCAGGGAACCCACTGAAGCTTTCTTT. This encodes CSGVREPTEAFF.

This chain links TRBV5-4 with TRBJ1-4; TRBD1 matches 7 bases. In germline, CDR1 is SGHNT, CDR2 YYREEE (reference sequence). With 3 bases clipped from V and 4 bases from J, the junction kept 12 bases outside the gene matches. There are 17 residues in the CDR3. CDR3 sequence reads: CASSSRGGGAGNEKLFF. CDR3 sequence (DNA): TGTGCCAGCAGCTCCCGAGGAGGGGGCGCGGGTAATGAAAAACTGTTTTTT. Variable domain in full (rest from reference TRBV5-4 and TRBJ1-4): ETGVTQSPTHLIKTRGQQVTLRCSSQSGHNTVSWYQQALGQGPQFIFQYYREEENGRGNFPPRFSGLQFPNYSSELNVNALELDDSALYLCASSSRGGGAGNEKLFFGSGTQLSVL.

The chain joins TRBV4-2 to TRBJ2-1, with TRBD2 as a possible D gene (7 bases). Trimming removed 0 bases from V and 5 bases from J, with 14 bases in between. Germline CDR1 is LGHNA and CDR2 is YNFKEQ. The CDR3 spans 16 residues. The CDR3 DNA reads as TGTGCCAGCAGCCAAGAGGGGGGGGCGACACACAATGAGCAGTTCTTC. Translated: CASSQEGGATHNEQFF.

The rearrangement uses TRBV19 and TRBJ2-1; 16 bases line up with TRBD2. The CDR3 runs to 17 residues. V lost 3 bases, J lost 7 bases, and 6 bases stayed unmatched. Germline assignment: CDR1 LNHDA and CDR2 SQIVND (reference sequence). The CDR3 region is CASSIGTSGGARNEQFF. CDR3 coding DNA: TGTGCCAGTAGTATTGGGACTAGCGGGGGGGCGCGAAATGAGCAGTTCTTC.

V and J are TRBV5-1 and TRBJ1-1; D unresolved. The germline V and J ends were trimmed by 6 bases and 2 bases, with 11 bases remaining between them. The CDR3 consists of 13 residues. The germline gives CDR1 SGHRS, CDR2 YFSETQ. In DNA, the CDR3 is TGCGCCAGCAAGCGGGGATTAAACACTGAAGCTTTCTTT. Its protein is CASKRGLNTEAFF.

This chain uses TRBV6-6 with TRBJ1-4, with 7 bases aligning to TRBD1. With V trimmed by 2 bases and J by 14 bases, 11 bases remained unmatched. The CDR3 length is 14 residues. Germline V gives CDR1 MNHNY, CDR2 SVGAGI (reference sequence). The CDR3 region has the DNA TGTGCCAGCAGTTACAGTAGGGGACAGATAGATCTGTTTTTT. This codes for CASSYSRGQIDLFF.

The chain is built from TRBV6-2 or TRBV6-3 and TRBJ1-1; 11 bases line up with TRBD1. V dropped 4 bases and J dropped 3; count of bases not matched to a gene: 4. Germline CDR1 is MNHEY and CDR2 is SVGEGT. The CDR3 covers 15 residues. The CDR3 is CASSSGQGGDTEAFF. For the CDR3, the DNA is TGTGCCAGCAGTTCGGGACAGGGGGGGGACACTGAAGCTTTCTTT.

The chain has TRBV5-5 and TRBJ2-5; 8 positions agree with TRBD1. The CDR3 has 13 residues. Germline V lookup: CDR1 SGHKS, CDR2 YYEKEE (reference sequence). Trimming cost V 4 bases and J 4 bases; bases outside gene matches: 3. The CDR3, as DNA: TGTGCCAGCAGCACGGACAGGGTAGAGACCCAGTACTTC. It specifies CASSTDRVETQYF.

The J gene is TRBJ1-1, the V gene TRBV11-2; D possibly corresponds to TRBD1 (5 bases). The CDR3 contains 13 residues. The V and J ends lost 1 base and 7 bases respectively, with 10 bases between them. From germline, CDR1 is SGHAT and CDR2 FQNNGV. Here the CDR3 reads CASSLGGGVEAFF. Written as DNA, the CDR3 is TGTGCCAGCAGCTTAGGAGGAGGGGTTGAAGCTTTCTTT.

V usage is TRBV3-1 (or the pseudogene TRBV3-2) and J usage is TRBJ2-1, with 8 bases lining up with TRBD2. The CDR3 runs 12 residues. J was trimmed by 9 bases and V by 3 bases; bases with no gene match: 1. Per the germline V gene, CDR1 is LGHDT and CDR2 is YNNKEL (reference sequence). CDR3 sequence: CASSQGLVEQFF. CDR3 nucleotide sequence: TGTGCCAGCAGCCAGGGACTAGTTGAGCAGTTCTTC.

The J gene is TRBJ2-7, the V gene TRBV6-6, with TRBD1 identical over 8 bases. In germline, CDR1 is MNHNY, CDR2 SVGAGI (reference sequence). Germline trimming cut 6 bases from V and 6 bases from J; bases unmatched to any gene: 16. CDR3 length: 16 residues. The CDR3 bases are TGTGCCAGCAGAAAACTGCCCAGGGGGCAAGGGGGCGAGCAGTACTTC. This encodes CASRKLPRGQGGEQYF.

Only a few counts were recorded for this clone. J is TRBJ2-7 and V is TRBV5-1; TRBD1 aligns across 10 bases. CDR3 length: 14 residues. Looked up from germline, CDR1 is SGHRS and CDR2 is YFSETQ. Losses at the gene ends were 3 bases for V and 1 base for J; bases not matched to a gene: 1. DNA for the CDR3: TGCGCCAGCAGCTGGGACAGGGGTTCCTACGAGCAGTACTTC. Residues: CASSWDRGSYEQYF.

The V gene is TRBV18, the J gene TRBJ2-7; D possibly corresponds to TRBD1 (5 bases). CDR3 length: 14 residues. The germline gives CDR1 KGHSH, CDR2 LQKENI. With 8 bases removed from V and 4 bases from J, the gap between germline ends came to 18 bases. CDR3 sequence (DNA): TGTGCCAGCGGTCGAGCAGGGAAGGAGTACGAGCAGTACTTC. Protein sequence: CASGRAGKEYEQYF.

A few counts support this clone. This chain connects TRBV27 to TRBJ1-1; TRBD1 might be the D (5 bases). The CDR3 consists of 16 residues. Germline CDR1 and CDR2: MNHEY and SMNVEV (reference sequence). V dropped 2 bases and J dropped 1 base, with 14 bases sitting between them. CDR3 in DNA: TGTGCCAGCAGTTTAAGGGGAAGGATCAAGAACACTGAAGCTTTCTTT. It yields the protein CASSLRGRIKNTEAFF.

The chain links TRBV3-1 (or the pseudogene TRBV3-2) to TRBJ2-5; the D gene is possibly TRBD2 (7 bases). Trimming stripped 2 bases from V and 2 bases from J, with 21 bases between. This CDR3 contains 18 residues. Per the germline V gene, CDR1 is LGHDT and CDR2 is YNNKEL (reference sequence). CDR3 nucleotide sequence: TGTGCCAGCAGCCAACGGTTTACGGCGGGGGCTTCACAAGAGACCCAGTACTTC. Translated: CASSQRFTAGASQETQYF.

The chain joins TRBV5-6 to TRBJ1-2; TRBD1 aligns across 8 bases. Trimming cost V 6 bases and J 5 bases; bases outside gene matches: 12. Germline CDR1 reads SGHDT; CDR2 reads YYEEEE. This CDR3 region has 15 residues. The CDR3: CASKKLDRVGYGYTF. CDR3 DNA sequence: TGTGCCAGCAAGAAATTGGACAGGGTTGGTTATGGCTACACCTTC.

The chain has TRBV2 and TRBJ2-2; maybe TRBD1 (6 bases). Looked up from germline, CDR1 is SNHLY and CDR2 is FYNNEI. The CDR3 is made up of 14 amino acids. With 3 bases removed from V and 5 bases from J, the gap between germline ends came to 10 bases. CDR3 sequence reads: CASSEGAMTGELFF. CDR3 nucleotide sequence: TGTGCCAGCAGTGAGGGGGCGATGACCGGGGAGCTGTTTTTT.

This CDR3 is CASSAPGGSTDTQYF. The DNA of the CDR3 is TGTGCCAGCAGTGCCCCGGGGGGGAGCACAGATACGCAGTATTTT. The V and J genes are TRBV6-2 or TRBV6-3 and TRBJ2-3; 8 nucleotides line up with TRBD2. CDR3 length equals 15 residues. V was pared by 5 bases and J by 0 bases, with 4 bases of the junction left unmatched. The germline V gene encodes CDR1 MNHEY and CDR2 SVGEGT.

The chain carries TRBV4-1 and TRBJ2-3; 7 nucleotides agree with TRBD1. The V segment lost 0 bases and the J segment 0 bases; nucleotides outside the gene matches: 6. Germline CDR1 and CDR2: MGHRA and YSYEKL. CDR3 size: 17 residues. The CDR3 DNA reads TGCGCCAGCAGCCAAGATTTTCGACAGGGAAGCACAGATACGCAGTATTTT. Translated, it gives CASSQDFRQGSTDTQYF.

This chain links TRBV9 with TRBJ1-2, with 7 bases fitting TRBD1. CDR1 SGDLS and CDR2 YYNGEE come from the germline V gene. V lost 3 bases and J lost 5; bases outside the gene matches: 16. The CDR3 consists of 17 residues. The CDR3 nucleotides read TGTGCCAGCAGCGCGAAAGGGGGCGGCCCTTTAGGGTATGGCTACACCTTC. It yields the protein CASSAKGGGPLGYGYTF.

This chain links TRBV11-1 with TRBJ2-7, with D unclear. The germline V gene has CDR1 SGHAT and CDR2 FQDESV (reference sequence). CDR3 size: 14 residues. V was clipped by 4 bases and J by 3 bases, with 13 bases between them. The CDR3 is CASSWASGSYEQYF. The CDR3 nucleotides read TGTGCCAGCAGCTGGGCTTCAGGAAGCTACGAGCAGTACTTC.

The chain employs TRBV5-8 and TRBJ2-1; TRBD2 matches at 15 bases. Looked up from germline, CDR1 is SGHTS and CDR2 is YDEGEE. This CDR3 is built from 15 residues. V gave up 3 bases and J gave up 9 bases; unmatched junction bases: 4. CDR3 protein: CASSWRTSGGGEQFF. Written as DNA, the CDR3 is TGTGCCAGCAGCTGGCGGACTAGCGGGGGGGGTGAGCAGTTCTTC.

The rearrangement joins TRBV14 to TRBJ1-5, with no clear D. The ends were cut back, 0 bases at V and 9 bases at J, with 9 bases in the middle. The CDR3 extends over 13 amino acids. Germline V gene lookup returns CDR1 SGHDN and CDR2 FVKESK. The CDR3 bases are TGTGCCAGCAGCCAAGATTCTTTCCGGCCCCAGCATTTT. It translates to CASSQDSFRPQHF.

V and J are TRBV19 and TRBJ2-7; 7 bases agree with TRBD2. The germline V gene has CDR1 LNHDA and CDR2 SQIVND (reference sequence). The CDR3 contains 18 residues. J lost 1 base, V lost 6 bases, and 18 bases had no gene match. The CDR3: CASRKTGPQMGGSYEQYF. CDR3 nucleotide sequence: TGTGCCAGTAGGAAGACCGGGCCCCAAATGGGGGGGTCCTACGAGCAGTACTTC.

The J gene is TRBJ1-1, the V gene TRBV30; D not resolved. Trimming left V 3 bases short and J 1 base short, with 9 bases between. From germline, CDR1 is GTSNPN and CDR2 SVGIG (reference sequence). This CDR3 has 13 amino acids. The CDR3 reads CAWSLERNTEAFF. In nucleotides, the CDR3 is TGTGCCTGGAGCCTAGAAAGGAACACTGAAGCTTTCTTT.

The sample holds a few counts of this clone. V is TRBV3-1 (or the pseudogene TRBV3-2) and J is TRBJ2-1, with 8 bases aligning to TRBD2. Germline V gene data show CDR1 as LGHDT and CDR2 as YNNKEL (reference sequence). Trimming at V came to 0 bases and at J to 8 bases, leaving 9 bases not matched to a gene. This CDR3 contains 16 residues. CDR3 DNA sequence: TGTGCCAGCAGCCAAGAATTGGTAGCGGGGAGTCATGAGCAGTTCTTC. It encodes CASSQELVAGSHEQFF.